The TCR beta chain described here comes from a study of cytomegalovirus exposure and HLA in healthy donors. Study at large: Of all 400 or so donors who were genotyped, roughly 81% belonged to the Caucasian-associated ancestry cluster.

PCR used 60 Vbeta primers and 13 Jbeta primers. Assay: immunoSEQ multiplex PCR; the TCRdb copy retains only in-frame clones and omits some. The table includes over 150,000 clones, less than 90% detected once. The study's findings and limits: Follow-up analysis later connected one missense variant in DCLRE1C with trimming of TCR beta V- and J-genes. A prior analysis recorded that most TCR beta V segments were productive about 87% or about 30% of the time.

As regards this clone: The target antigen is unknown.

Per the germline V gene, CDR1 is MRHNA and CDR2 is SNTAGT. Trimming left V 8 bases short and J 4 bases short, with 21 bases between. CDR3 length: 16 amino acids. The J gene is TRBJ2-1, the V gene TRBV6-4; D is perhaps TRBD2 (5 bases). This TCR derives from a man aged 50-60 years in good health and CMV-seronegative. Sequencing was performed on PBMCs. The CDR3 region is CASPEIARATYNEQFF. CDR3 nucleotide sequence: TGTGCCAGCCCCGAGATAGCGAGAGCTACATACAATGAGCAGTTCTTC.